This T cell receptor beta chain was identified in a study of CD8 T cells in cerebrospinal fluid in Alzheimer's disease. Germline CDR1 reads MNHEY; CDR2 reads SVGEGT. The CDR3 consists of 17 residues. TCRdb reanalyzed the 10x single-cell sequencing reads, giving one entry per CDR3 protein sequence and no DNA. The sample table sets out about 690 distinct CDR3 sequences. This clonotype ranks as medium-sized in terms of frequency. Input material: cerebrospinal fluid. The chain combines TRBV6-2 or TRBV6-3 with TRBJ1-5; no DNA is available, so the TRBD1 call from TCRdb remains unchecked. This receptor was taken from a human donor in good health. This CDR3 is CASSYREGQGSTQPQHF.